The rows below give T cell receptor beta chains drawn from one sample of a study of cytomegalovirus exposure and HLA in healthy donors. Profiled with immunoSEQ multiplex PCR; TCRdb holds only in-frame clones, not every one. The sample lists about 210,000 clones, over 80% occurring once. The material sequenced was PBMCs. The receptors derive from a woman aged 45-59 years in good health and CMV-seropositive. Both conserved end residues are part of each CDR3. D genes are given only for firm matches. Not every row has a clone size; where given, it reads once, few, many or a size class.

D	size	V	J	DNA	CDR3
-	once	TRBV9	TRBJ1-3	TGTGCCAGCAGCGGGGGCGGAACTTTTTCTGGAAACACCATATATTTT	CASSGGGTFSGNTIYF
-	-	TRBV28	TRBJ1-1	TGTGCCAGCAGTTTGGAAGACCGACAGGATGAAGCTTTCTTT	CASSLEDRQDEAFF
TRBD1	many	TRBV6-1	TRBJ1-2	TGTGCCAGCAGTGAAGATGCAGGGGGACCCTATGGCTACACCTTC	CASSEDAGGPYGYTF
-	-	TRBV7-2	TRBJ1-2	TGTGCCAGCAGCTTAGCGGGCAGGGTTTATGGCTACACCTTC	CASSLAGRVYGYTF
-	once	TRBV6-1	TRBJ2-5	TGTGCCAGCACCCCCGGGGGGCCCCAAGAGACCCAGTACTTC	CASTPGGPQETQYF
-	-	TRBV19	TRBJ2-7	TGTGCCAGTAGTATAACTGGGGGCGGCAACGAGCAGTACTTC	CASSITGGGNEQYF
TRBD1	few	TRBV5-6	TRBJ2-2	TGTGCCAGCAGCTTGGGGACAGGAGGCACCGGGGAGCTGTTTTTT	CASSLGTGGTGELFF
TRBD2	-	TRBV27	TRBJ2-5	TGTGCCAGCAGTCATCCGGGACTAGCGGGAAAAGAGACCCAGTACTTC	CASSHPGLAGKETQYF
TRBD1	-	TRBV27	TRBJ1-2	TGTGCCAGCAGTACTGGGACAGGGTCTTATGGCTACACCTTC	CASSTGTGSYGYTF
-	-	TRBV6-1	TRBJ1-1	TGTGCCAGCAGTGAAATCCGGACAGTTGAAGCTTTCTTT	CASSEIRTVEAFF
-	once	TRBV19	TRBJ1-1	TGTGCCAGTACCCGGGAAGGATTGTCGGCGATGAACACTGAAGCTTTCTTT	CASTREGLSAMNTEAFF
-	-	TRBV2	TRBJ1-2	TGTGCCAGCAGTGAAGATACAGGAGCCTACTATGGCTACACCTTC	CASSEDTGAYYGYTF
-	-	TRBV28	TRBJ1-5	TGTGCCAGCAGTCGTTCAGCGGGCTTAGAGCAGCCCCAGCATTTT	CASSRSAGLEQPQHF
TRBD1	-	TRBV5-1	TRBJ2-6	TGCGCCAGCAGCTCAGGGGGTCTGGCCCCCTCTGGGGCCAACGTCCTGACTTTC	CASSSGGLAPSGANVLTF
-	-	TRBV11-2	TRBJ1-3	TGTGCCAGCAGCTCACATCAGGGGTCTTACTCTGGAAACACCATATATTTT	CASSSHQGSYSGNTIYF
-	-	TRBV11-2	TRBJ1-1	-	CASSFGPGQNTEAFF
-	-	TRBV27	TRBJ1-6	TGTGCCAGCAGCCCTTTGGGGCCGTCCTATAATTCCCCCCTCCACTTT	CASSPLGPSYNSPLHF
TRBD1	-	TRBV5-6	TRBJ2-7	TGTGCCAGCAGCTACACAGGGGATAATAGCTACGAGCAGTACTTC	CASSYTGDNSYEQYF
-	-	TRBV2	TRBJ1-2	TGTGCCAGCAGTGAAACAATCAGCTGGACAGTTAACTATGGCTACACCTTC	CASSETISWTVNYGYTF
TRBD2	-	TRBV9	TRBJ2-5	TGTGCCAGCAGCGTAGGCAGTTGGGGGGGGGAGACCCAGTACTTC	CASSVGSWGGETQYF
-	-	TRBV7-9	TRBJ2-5	TGTGCCAGCAGCTTAGTGGAGATCCAGTACTTC	CASSLVEIQYF
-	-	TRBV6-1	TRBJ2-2	TGTGCCAGCACCAGACCGACAGGAGCCGGGGAGCTGTTTTTT	CASTRPTGAGELFF
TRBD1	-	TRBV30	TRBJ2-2	TGTGCCTGGAGCGCGGGACAGGGTGACGGGGAGCTGTTTTTT	CAWSAGQGDGELFF
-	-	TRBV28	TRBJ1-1	TGTGCCAGCAGTTTTGGGGGCAGAAACACTGAAGCTTTCTTT	CASSFGGRNTEAFF
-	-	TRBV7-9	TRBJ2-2	TGTGCCAGCAGCCCCCGGGTGGTACCGGGGTTGAACACCGGGGAGCTGTTTTTT	CASSPRVVPGLNTGELFF
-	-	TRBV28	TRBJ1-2	TGTGCCAGCAGTTCCGAGGGCTATGGCTACACCTTC	CASSSEGYGYTF
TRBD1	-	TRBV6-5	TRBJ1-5	TGTGCCAGCAGTTCGGGACAGCCGGGACAGCCCCAGCATTTT	CASSSGQPGQPQHF
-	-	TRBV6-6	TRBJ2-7	TGTGCCAGCAGTCCCCTCCCCAGGGGAGGGACGTACGAGCAGTACTTC	CASSPLPRGGTYEQYF
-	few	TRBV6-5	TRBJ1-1	TGTGCCAGCAGTAAACAGGGTGCTGAAGCTTTCTTT	CASSKQGAEAFF
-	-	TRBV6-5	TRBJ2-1	TGTGCCAGCAGGTCTCAGGGCCACCTTTACAATGAGCAGTTCTTC	CASRSQGHLYNEQFF
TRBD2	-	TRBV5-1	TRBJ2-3	TGCGCCAGCAGCTCGCAGACTAGCGGATATACGCAGTATTTT	CASSSQTSGYTQYF
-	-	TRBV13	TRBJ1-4	TGTGCCAGCAGCTTACGAGGGTGGGATAATGAAAAACTGTTTTTT	CASSLRGWDNEKLFF
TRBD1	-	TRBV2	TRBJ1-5	TGTGCCAGCAGCGGGGACAGGGGTAGGTCCCAGCATTTT	CASSGDRGRSQHF
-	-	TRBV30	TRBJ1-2	TGTGCCTGGAGAGGCTCAGGGGCTAGGGGCTACACCTTC	CAWRGSGARGYTF
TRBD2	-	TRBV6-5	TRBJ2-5	TGTGCCAGCAGCTTAGCGGGGGGGGATGAGACCCAGTACTTC	CASSLAGGDETQYF
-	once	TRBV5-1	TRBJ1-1	TGCGCCAGCAGCTTGGGCACAGGTGGAGCTTTCTTT	CASSLGTGGAFF
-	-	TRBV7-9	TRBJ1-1	TGTGCCAGCAGCTTACCCCCGGCTGAAGCTTTCTTT	CASSLPPAEAFF
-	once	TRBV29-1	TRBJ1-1	TGCAGCGTTGAGCCGACAGCCGTTGAAGCTTTCTTT	CSVEPTAVEAFF
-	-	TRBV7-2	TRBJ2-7	TGTGCCAGCAGCCGGAAGGGGGGGATCAGCGAGCAGTACTTC	CASSRKGGISEQYF
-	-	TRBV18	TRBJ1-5	TGTGCCAGCTCATCCCCAGATAATCAGCCCCAGCATTTT	CASSSPDNQPQHF
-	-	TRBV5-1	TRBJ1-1	TGCGCCAGCAGCTTGGACAGTGGTAAAGCTTTCTTT	CASSLDSGKAFF
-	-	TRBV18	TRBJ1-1	TGTGCCAGCTCACCAAGCCCACGCTCAGACAGGAACACTGAAGCTTTCTTT	CASSPSPRSDRNTEAFF
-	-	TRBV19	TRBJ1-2	TGTGCCAGTAGTAAAGGACAGATCTATGGCTACACCTTC	CASSKGQIYGYTF
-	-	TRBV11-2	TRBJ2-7	TGTGCCAGCAGCTTATTCCGCGGGGTTCCGGACGAGCAGTACTTC	CASSLFRGVPDEQYF
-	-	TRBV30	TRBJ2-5	TGTGCCTGGAGCCGGGGGTTAGAGACCCAGTACTTC	CAWSRGLETQYF
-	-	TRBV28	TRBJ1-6	TGTGCCAGCAGTCTAACAGGCCTGAGCTCCTATAATTCACCCCTCCACTTT	CASSLTGLSSYNSPLHF
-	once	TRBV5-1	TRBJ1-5	TGCGCCAGCAGCTTCGGGGTTGGCCAGCCCCAGCATTTT	CASSFGVGQPQHF
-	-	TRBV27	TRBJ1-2	TGTGCCAGCAGTTCGACAGGCCCTAGAGGCTACACCTTC	CASSSTGPRGYTF
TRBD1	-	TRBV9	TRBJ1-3	TGTGCCAGCAGCGTAACCCCTACAGGGGCTGGAAACACCATATATTTT	CASSVTPTGAGNTIYF
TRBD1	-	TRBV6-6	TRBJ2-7	TGTGCCAGCAGCCCGACAGGGGGGTACTCCGAGCAGTACTTC	CASSPTGGYSEQYF